This is a list of T cell receptor beta chains from one sample in a study of blood T cell repertoires in COVID-19. Libraries were prepared by immunoSEQ multiplex PCR; TCRdb keeps only in-frame clonotypes and omits some of them. The repertoire has 250,000 to 300,000 clones, 80% to 90% of them found once; the top ten carry roughly a sixth. The sequencing input was PBMCs or T cells enriched from blood (not recorded which). These receptors all come from a young man who had recovered from COVID-19. The CDR3 runs from the conserved cysteine through the conserved F or W. D genes are given only for firm matches. Size is stated for part of the rows, as once, few or many counts, or as a class when the clone is expanded.

>-|TRBV7-2|TRBJ2-6|-
CASSHRGGISSGANVLTF
TGTGCCAGCAGCCACCGTGGAGGGATAAGCTCTGGGGCCAACGTCCTGACTTTC
>-|TRBV18|TRBJ1-2|few
CASSLQKTGEGYTF
TGTGCCAGCTCACTTCAGAAGACAGGAGAAGGCTACACCTTC
>-|TRBV4-1|TRBJ1-1|-
CASSQEGGYTEAFF
TGCGCCAGCAGCCAAGAGGGGGGGTACACTGAAGCTTTCTTT
>-|TRBV6-5|TRBJ1-2|-
CASSYYREATNYGYTF
TGTGCCAGCAGTTATTACAGGGAAGCTACTAACTATGGCTACACCTTC
>-|TRBV6-5|TRBJ1-1|-
CASSYSTGKLNTEAFF
TGTGCCAGCAGTTACTCAACAGGGAAACTAAACACTGAAGCTTTCTTT
>-|TRBV2|TRBJ2-3|-
CASSVLSGFTDTQYF
TGTGCCAGCAGTGTCCTTAGCGGTTTCACAGATACGCAGTATTTT
>-|TRBV28|TRBJ2-1|-
CASSFYGTGEQFF
TGTGCCAGCAGTTTTTACGGGACTGGCGAGCAGTTCTTC
>-|TRBV7-6|TRBJ2-3|-
CASSLGSGSSTDTQYF
TGTGCCAGCAGCTTAGGAAGCGGATCTAGCACAGATACGCAGTATTTT
>TRBD1|TRBV5-1|TRBJ2-5|-
CASSIGQGLAETQYF
TGCGCCAGCAGCATCGGACAGGGGTTGGCAGAGACCCAGTACTTC
>-|TRBV5-4|TRBJ2-1|-
CASSSPSGEYNEQFF
TGTGCCAGCAGTTCACCTAGTGGGGAGTACAATGAGCAGTTCTTC
>-|TRBV3-1/TRBV3-2|TRBJ2-7|-
CASSQGASGLYEQYF
TGTGCCAGCAGCCAAGGAGCCAGCGGGCTTTACGAGCAGTACTTC
>TRBD1|TRBV11-2|TRBJ2-7|-
CASSLVGRGTGLYEQYF
TGTGCCAGCAGCTTAGTAGGGCGAGGGACAGGGCTCTACGAGCAGTACTTC
>-|TRBV30|TRBJ1-5|-
CAWSTGTLNQPQHF
TGTGCCTGGAGTACCGGGACTCTCAATCAGCCCCAGCATTTT
>TRBD2|TRBV24-1|TRBJ2-1|-
CATSDYSTSGNNEQFF
TGTGCCACCAGTGATTATTCGACTAGCGGTAACAATGAGCAGTTCTTC
>-|TRBV11-3|TRBJ2-3|-
CASSLASGTDTQYF
TGTGCCAGCAGCTTAGCTAGCGGCACAGATACGCAGTATTTT
>TRBD1|TRBV19|TRBJ1-2|-
CASFQGASGYTF
TGTGCCAGTTTTCAGGGGGCCTCTGGCTACACCTTC
>TRBD1|TRBV9|TRBJ2-1|-
CASSAEPLRTGREQFF
TGTGCCAGCAGCGCCGAACCCCTGAGGACAGGGCGTGAGCAGTTCTTC
>-|TRBV19|TRBJ1-2|-
CASTSRIRIFMEGYTF
TGTGCCAGTACCTCTCGCATCCGGATCTTTATGGAGGGCTACACCTTC
>-|TRBV10-2|TRBJ2-1|-
CASSGGGEQFF
TGCGCCAGCAGTGGTGGAGGTGAGCAGTTCTTC
>TRBD1|TRBV11-1|TRBJ1-1|-
CASSLEQGGTEAFF
TGTGCCAGCAGCTTAGAACAGGGGGGGACTGAAGCTTTCTTT
>-|TRBV3-1/TRBV3-2|TRBJ1-2|-
CASSQVSYGYTF
TGTGCCAGCAGCCAAGTCTCTTATGGCTACACCTTC
>TRBD2|TRBV3-1/TRBV3-2|TRBJ2-2|-
CASSQEGLAGGGTGELFF
TGTGCCAGCAGCCAAGAGGGACTAGCGGGGGGAGGAACCGGGGAGCTGTTTTTT
>TRBD1|TRBV19|TRBJ2-7|-
CASTPTGLTGDNSYEQYF
TGTGCCAGTACCCCCACAGGCTTAACAGGGGATAACTCCTACGAGCAGTACTTC
>TRBD1|TRBV11-3|TRBJ2-7|-
CASSDWDRTRGEQYF
TGTGCCAGCAGCGATTGGGACAGGACGAGGGGCGAGCAGTACTTC
>TRBD1|TRBV19|TRBJ1-5|-
CASSDRGELVNQPQHF
TGTGCCAGTAGTGACAGGGGAGAGTTAGTGAACCAGCCCCAGCATTTT